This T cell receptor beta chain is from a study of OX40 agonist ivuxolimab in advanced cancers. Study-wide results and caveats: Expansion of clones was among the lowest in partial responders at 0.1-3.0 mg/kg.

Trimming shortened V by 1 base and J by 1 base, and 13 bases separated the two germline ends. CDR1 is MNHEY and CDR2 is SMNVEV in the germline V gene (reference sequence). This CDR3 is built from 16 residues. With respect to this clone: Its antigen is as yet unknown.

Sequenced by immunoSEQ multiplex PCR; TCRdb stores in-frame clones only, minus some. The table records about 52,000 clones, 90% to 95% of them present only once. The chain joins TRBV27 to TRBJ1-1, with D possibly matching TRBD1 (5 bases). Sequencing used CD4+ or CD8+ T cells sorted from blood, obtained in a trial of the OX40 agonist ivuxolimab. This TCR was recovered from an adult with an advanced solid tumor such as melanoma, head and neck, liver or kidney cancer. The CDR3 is CASSLYGGAENTEAFF. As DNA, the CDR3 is TGTGCCAGCAGTTTATATGGAGGGGCGGAGAACACTGAAGCTTTCTTT.